The T cell receptor (beta chain) under discussion was sequenced for a study of metastatic and nonmetastatic thyroid tumors (dated by TCRdb to 2018 to 2020). Notes on the research overall: The researchers compared repertoires between peripheral blood samples and tumor or nodule tissue samples from patients with malignant or benign thyroid disease.

Based on the germline V gene, the CDR1 and CDR2 sequences are SGHRS and YFSETQ. V loses 0 bases, J loses 2 bases, and the germline ends lie 14 bases apart. The cysteine opens and the phenylalanine closes a CDR3 of 16 amino acids. Just the 48-base CDR3 DNA is kept, in frame starting at base 1. The library was built by means of PCR. The run used an Illumina HiSeq 4000. The TCR beta-chain CDR3 region of each patient was profiled by high-throughput sequencing. The study's processing was this. Drawing on CDR3 differences between clinicopathological groups, the researchers built a classifier meant to tell apart patients with distant-metastatic papillary thyroid cancer. The Shannon index was used to assess repertoire diversity, and the Morisita-Horn index was used to assess tumor-blood repertoire similarity. TCRdb passed the public sequencing reads through fastp at Q25 and MiXCR, retaining productive beta sequences. These V and J calls rely on TCRdb rather than the paper's analysis. Counted in this sample were approximately 38,000 clones; roughly 27% of them appeared once. The top ten hold about 8.9% of the sample.

This clone was seen ten or more times. Its target antigen remains unknown. The record has no base qualities; no much larger clone is one base away. Before undergoing thyroid surgery, none of the patients had been given any kind of treatment. The study retrospectively analysed patient clinical samples collected from the early 2010s to the late 2010s using T-cell receptor beta sequencing. What the research found in general, with its limitations: In both blood and tumor samples, TCR beta diversity was reported to be significantly higher in malignant tumors than in benign nodules.

The sample was blood. The sequence came from a female donor with papillary thyroid cancer or a benign thyroid nodule (not recorded which). Some clones in this sample may be carry-over from other donors' samples. The receptor chain draws on TRBV5-1 and TRBJ2-5; the D region may be TRBD1 or TRBD2, each matching 6 bases equally. The DNA sequence is as follows: TGCGCCAGCAGCTTGGCCCCAACGGGGGCGCAAGAGACCCAGTACTTC. Translated, it reads CASSLAPTGAQETQYF. Beyond the CDR3, the reference TRBV5-1 and TRBJ2-5 genes provide the residues; the full variable domain reads: KAGVTQTPRYLIKTRGQQVTLSCSPISGHRSVSWYQQTPGQGLQFLFEYFSETQRNKGNFPGRFSGRQFSNSRSEMNVSTLELGDSALYLCASSLAPTGAQETQYFGPGTRLLVL.